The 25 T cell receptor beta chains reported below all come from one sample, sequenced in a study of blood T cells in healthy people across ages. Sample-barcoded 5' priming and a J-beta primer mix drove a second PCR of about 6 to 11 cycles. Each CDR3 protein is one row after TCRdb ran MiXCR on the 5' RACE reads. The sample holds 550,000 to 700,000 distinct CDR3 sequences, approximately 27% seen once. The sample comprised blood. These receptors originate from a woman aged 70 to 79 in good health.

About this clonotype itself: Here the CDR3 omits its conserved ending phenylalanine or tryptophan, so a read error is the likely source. DNA for the CDR3: TGCAGTGCTCCGAAGACTAGCGGGGTACGGGATACGCAGTATTGT. It codes for CSAPKTSGVRDTQYC. The chain recombines TRBV20-1 with TRBJ2-3; 11 bases are a match to TRBD2. Germline V gives CDR1 DFQATT, CDR2 SNEGSKA (reference sequence). Trimming at V came to 5 bases and at J to 6 bases, leaving 10 bases not matched to a gene. This CDR3 has 15 residues.

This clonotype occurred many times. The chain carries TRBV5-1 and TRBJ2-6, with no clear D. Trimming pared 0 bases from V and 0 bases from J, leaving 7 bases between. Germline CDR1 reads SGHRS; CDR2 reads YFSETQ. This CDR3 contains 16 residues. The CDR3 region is CASSLATTSGANVLTF. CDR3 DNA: TGCGCCAGCAGCTTGGCCACCACCTCTGGGGCCAACGTCCTGACTTTC.

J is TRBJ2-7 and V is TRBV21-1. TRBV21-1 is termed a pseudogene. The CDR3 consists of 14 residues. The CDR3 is CASSGKRRRVVQYF. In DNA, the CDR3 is TGTGCCAGCAGCGGCAAACGGAGAAGGGTTGTGCAGTACTTC.

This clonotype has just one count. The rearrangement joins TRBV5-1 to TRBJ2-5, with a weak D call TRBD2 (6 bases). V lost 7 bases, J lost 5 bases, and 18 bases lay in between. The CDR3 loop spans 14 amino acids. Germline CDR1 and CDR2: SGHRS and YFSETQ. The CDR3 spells CASRPGAIGETQYF. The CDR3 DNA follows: TGCGCCAGCCGGCCGGGAGCAATCGGGGAGACCCAGTACTTC.

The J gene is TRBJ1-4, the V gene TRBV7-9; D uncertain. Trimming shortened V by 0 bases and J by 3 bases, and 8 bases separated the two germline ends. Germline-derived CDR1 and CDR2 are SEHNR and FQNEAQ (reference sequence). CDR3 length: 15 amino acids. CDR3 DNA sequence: TGTGCCAGCAGCTTAGCGAACCAGGCTAATGAAAAACTGTTTTTT. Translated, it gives CASSLANQANEKLFF.

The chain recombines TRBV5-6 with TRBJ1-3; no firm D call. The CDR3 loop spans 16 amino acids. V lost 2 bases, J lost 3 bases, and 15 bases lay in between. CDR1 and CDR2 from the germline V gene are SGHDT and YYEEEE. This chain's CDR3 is CASSLAGSEFGNTIYF. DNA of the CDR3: TGTGCCAGCAGCTTAGCGGGGAGTGAATTTGGAAACACCATATATTTT. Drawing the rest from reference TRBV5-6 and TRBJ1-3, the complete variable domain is DAGVTQSPTHLIKTRGQQVTLRCSPKSGHDTVSWYQQALGQGPQFIFQYYEEEERQRGNFPDRFSGHQFPNYSSELNVNALLLGDSALYLCASSLAGSEFGNTIYFGEGSWLTVV.

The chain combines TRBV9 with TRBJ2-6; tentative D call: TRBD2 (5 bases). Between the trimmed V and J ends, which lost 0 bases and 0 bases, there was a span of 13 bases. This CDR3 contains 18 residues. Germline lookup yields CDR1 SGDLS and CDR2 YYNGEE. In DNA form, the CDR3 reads TGTGCCAGCAGCGTAGCTGGGAGTCTGCCCTCTGGGGCCAACGTCCTGACTTTC. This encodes CASSVAGSLPSGANVLTF.

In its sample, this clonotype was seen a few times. The CDR3 loop is CASIGSWTGGVNTEAFF. The CDR3 bases are TGTGCCAGCATAGGGTCGTGGACAGGGGGCGTGAACACTGAAGCTTTCTTT. The V and J genes are TRBV6-1 and TRBJ1-1, with TRBD1 matching over 11 bases. The V gene end was trimmed by 7 bases and the J gene end by 0 bases; junction bases not matched to a gene: 10. Germline assignment: CDR1 MNHNS and CDR2 SASEGT. CDR3 size: 17 residues.

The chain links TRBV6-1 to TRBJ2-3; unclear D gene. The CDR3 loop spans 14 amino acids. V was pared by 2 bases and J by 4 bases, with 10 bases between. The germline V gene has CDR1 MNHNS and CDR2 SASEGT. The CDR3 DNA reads TGTGCCAGCAGTGAAACCTCAGACCCAGATACGCAGTATTTT. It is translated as CASSETSDPDTQYF.

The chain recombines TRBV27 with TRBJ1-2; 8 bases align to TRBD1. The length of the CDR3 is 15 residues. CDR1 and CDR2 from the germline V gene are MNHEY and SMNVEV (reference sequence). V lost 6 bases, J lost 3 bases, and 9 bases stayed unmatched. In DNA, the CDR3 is TGTGCCAGCAGCCACGGGGCAGGGGGCCACTATGGCTACACCTTC. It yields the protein CASSHGAGGHYGYTF.

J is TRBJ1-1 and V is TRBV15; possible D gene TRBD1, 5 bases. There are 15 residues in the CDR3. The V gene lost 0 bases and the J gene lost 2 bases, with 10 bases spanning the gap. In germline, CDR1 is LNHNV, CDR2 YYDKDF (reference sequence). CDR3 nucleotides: TGTGCCACCAGCAGAGATAGGCAGGGAAACACTGAAGCTTTCTTT. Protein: CATSRDRQGNTEAFF.

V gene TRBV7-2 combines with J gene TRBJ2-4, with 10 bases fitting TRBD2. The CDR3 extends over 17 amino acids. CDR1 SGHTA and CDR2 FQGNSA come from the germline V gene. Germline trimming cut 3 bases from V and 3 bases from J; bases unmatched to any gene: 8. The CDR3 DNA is TGTGCCAGCAGCTTTGTGTCTAGCGGGGGAGGCAAAAACATTCAGTACTTC. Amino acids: CASSFVSSGGGKNIQYF.

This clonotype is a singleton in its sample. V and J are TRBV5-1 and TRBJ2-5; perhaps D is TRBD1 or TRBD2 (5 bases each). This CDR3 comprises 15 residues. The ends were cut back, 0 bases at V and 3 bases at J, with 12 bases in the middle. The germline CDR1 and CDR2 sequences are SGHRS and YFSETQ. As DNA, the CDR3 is TGCGCCAGCAGCTTGGCCGCTGGGGGAGAAGAGACCCAGTACTTC. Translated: CASSLAAGGEETQYF.

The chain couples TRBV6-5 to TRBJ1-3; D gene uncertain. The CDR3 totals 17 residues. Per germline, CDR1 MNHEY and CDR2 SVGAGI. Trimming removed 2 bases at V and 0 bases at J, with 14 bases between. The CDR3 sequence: CASSYGSNPASGNTIYF. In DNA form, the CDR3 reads TGTGCCAGCAGTTACGGTAGCAACCCGGCCTCTGGAAACACCATATATTTT.

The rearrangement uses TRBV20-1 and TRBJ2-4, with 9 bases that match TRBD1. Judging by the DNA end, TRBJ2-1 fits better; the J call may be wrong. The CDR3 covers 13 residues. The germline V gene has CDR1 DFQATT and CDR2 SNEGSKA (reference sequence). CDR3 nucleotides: TGCAGTGCTCCCGGGACAGGGAAAAACATTCAGTTCTTC. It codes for CSAPGTGKNIQFF.

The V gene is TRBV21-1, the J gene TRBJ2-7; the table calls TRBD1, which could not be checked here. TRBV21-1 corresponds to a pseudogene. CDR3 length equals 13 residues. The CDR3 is CASSNRGGELQYF. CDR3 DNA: TGTGCCAGCAGCAATAGGGGCGGGGAACTGCAGTACTTC.

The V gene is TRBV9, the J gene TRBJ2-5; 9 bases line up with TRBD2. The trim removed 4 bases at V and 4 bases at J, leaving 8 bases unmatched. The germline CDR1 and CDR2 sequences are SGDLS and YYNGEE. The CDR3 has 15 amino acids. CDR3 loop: CASSSAGGHTETQYF. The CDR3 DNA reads TGTGCCAGCAGCTCTGCGGGGGGGCACACAGAGACCCAGTACTTC. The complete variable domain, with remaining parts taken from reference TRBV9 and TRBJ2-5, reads DSGVTQTPKHLITATGQRVTLRCSPRSGDLSVYWYQQSLDQGLQFLIQYYNGEERAKGNILERFSAQQFPDLHSELNLSSLELGDSALYFCASSSAGGHTETQYFGPGTRLLVL.

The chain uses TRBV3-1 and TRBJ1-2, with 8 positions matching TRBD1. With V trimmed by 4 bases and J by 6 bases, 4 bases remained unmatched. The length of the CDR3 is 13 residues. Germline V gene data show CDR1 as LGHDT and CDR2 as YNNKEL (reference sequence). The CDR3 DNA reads TGTGCCAGCAGCCTCGGGACAGGTCATGGCTACACCTTC. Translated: CASSLGTGHGYTF.

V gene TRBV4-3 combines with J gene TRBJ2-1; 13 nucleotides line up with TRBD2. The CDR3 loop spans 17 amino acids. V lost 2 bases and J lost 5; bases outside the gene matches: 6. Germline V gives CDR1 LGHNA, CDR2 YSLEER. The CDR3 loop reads CASSQTSGGAMNNEQFF. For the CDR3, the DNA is TGCGCCAGCAGCCAAACTAGCGGGGGGGCTATGAACAATGAGCAGTTCTTC.

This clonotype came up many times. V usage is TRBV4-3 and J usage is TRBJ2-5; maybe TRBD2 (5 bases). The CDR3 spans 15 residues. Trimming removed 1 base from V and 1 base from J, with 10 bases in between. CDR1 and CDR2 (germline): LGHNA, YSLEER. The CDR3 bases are TGCGCCAGCAGCCAAGTTGGTCGGGGCCAAGAGACCCAGTACTTC. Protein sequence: CASSQVGRGQETQYF.

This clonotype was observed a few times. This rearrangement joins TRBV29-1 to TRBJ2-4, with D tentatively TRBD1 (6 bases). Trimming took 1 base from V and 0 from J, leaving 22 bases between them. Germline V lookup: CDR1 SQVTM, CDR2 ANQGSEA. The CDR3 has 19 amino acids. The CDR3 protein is CSVEVTEQGSLLAKNIQYF. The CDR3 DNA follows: TGCAGCGTTGAAGTTACGGAACAGGGTTCCCTTTTAGCCAAAAACATTCAGTACTTC.

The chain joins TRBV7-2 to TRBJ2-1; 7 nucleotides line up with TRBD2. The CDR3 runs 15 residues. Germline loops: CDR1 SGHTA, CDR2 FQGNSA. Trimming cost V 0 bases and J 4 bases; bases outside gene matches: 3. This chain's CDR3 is CASSLASSGYNEQFF. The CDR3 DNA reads TGTGCCAGCAGCTTAGCGTCTAGCGGTTACAATGAGCAGTTCTTC.

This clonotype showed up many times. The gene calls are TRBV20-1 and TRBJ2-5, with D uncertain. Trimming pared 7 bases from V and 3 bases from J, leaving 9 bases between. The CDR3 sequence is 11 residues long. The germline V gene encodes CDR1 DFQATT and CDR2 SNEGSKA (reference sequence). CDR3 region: CSGGSKETQYF. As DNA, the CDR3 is TGCAGTGGTGGTAGCAAAGAGACCCAGTACTTC.

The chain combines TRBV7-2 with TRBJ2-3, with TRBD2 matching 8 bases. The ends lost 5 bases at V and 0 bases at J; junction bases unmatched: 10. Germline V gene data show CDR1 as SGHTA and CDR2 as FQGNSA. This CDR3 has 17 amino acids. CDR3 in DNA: TGTGCCAGCAGCCCACCAAGGATAGCGGGGAGCACAGATACGCAGTATTTT. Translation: CASSPPRIAGSTDTQYF.

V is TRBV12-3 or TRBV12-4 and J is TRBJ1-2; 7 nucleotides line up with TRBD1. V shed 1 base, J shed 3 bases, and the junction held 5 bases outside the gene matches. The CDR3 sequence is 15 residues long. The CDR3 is CASSLGDSDYYGYTF. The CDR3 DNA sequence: TGTGCCAGCAGTTTAGGGGACAGCGATTACTATGGCTACACCTTC.